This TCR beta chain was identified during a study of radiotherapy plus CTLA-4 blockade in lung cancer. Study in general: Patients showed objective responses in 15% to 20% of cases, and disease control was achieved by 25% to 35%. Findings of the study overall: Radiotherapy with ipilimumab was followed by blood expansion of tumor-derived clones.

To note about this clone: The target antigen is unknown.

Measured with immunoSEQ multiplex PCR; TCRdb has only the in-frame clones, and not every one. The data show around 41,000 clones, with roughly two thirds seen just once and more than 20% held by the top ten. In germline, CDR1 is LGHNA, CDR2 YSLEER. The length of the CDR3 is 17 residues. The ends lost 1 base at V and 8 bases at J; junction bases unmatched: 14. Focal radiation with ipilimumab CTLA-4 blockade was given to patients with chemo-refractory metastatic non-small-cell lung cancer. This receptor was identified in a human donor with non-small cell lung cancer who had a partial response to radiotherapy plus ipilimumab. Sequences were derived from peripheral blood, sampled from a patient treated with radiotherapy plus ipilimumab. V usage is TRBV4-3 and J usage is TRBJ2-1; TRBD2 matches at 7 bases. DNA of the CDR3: TGCGCCAGCAGCCAAGCCGAGAGTGTATTGAGCGGGGATGAGCAGTTCTTC. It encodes CASSQAESVLSGDEQFF.